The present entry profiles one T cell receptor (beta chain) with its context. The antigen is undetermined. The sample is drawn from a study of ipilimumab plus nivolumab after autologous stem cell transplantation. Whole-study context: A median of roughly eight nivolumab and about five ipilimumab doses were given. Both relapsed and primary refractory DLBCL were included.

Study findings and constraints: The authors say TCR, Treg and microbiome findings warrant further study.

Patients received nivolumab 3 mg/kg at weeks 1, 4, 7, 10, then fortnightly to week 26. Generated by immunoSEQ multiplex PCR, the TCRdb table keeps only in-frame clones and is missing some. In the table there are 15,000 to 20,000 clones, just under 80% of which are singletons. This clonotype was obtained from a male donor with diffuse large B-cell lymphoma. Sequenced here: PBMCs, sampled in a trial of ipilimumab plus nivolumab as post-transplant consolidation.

The CDR3 protein is CASSARLAGGSTDTQYF. CDR3 sequence (DNA): TGTGCCAGCAGTGCCCGACTAGCGGGGGGGAGCACAGATACGCAGTATTTT. The V gene is TRBV2, the J gene TRBJ2-3; 14 nucleotides align to TRBD2. Germline-derived CDR1 and CDR2 are SNHLY and FYNNEI. V dropped 4 bases and J dropped 0; count of bases not matched to a gene: 3. CDR3 length equals 17 residues. Full variable domain (rest looked up from reference TRBV2 and TRBJ2-3): EPEVTQTPSHQVTQMGQEVILRCVPISNHLYFYWYRQILGQKVEFLVSFYNNEISEKSEIFDDQFSVERPDGSNFTLKIRSTKLEDSAMYFCASSARLAGGSTDTQYFGPGTRLTVL.